Each of the 29 T cell receptor beta chains below was sequenced from the same sample in a study of OX40 agonist ivuxolimab in advanced cancers. This table comes from immunoSEQ multiplex PCR, and its TCRdb copy is limited to in-frame clones, with some not included. This sample yields over 45,000 clones, of which nearly 85% are seen a single time; roughly 3.2% belongs to the top ten. Specimen: CD4+ or CD8+ T cells sorted from blood, collected in a trial of the OX40 agonist ivuxolimab. Receptor source: an adult with an advanced solid tumor such as melanoma, head and neck, liver or kidney cancer.

V usage is TRBV5-1 and J usage is TRBJ2-2, with D possibly TRBD2 on 6 matching bases. The CDR3 is made up of 18 amino acids. CDR1 is SGHRS, CDR2 YFSETQ, per germline. Trimming took 4 bases from V and 4 from J, leaving 23 bases between them. For the CDR3, the DNA is TGCGCCAGCAGCCTAGGGGCCTCGGGAGCTCGGGCCACCGGGGAGCTGTTTTTT. The encoded protein is CASSLGASGARATGELFF.

The gene calls are TRBV5-1 and TRBJ2-1, with 10 bases lining up with TRBD1. The CDR3 has 16 residues. Germline-derived CDR1 and CDR2 are SGHRS and YFSETQ. V was pared by 1 base and J by 3 bases, with 4 bases of the junction left unmatched. CDR3 DNA sequence: TGCGCCAGCAGCTTGACCGGGACAGGGGACTACAATGAGCAGTTCTTC. Its protein is CASSLTGTGDYNEQFF.

The rearrangement joins TRBV5-6 to TRBJ1-4, with TRBD1 identical over 7 bases. This CDR3 has 15 residues. Germline V gene data show CDR1 as SGHDT and CDR2 as YYEEEE. The V and J ends lost 1 base and 11 bases, in that order; junction bases with no gene match: 11. The CDR3 DNA sequence: TGTGCCAGCAGCTTGTGGGGGGAGACAGGGCATAAACTGTTTTTT. Translation: CASSLWGETGHKLFF.

The chain employs TRBV5-1 and TRBJ2-2; tentative D call: TRBD1 (5 bases). V was cut by 2 bases and J by 0 bases, with 8 bases left in between. Germline-derived CDR1 and CDR2 are SGHRS and YFSETQ. The CDR3 is made up of 15 amino acids. The CDR3 is CASSFRTPNTGELFF. CDR3 bases: TGCGCCAGCAGCTTCCGGACACCGAACACCGGGGAGCTGTTTTTT.

The chain couples TRBV6-6 to TRBJ2-5; D is perhaps TRBD1 or TRBD2 (6 bases each). With 2 bases removed from V and 2 bases from J, the gap between germline ends came to 9 bases. Germline loops: CDR1 MNHNY, CDR2 SVGAGI (reference sequence). CDR3 size: 14 residues. CDR3 sequence: CASSYGGGQETQYF. The CDR3 DNA is TGTGCCAGCAGTTACGGAGGGGGACAAGAGACCCAGTACTTC.

The rearrangement uses TRBV6-5 and TRBJ2-1; perhaps TRBD2 as D (6 bases). Germline-derived CDR1 and CDR2 are MNHEY and SVGAGI. V gave up 11 bases and J gave up 0 bases, with 11 bases separating them. This CDR3 region has 13 residues. CDR3 loop: CASLGGSYNEQFF. CDR3 nucleotides: TGTGCCTCCCTCGGGGGCTCCTACAATGAGCAGTTCTTC.

The V gene is TRBV7-9, the J gene TRBJ2-5; the D call may be TRBD1 or TRBD2 (5 bases each). The CDR3 consists of 15 residues. Between the trimmed V and J ends, which lost 5 bases and 4 bases, there was a span of 17 bases. Germline CDR1 is SEHNR and CDR2 is FQNEAQ (reference sequence). CDR3 nucleotide sequence: TGTGCCAGCAGCCACCCTCGAGGGGCGGGAGAGACCCAGTACTTC. This codes for CASSHPRGAGETQYF.

The V gene is TRBV4-2, the J gene TRBJ1-3; D remains unclear. Germline V gives CDR1 LGHNA, CDR2 YNFKEQ. V was shortened by 2 bases and J by 3 bases, with 11 bases between the two germline ends. CDR3 size: 15 residues. In nucleotides, the CDR3 is TGTGCCAGCAGCCAAATTCTGGAGAATGGAAACACCATATATTTT. It translates to CASSQILENGNTIYF.

The chain joins TRBV6-1 to TRBJ2-5, with D perhaps TRBD2 (6 bases). TRBJ2-7 explains the end of the DNA better; the J call may be wrong. Germline V gene data show CDR1 as MNHNS and CDR2 as SASEGT. The CDR3 extends over 17 amino acids. In DNA, the CDR3 is TGTGCCAGCAGTGAAGCCGGGGGAGCGCCTAGCTCCTACGAGCAGTACTTC. Translating it yields CASSEAGGAPSSYEQYF.

The chain is built from TRBV6-6 and TRBJ1-5; 11 nucleotides agree with TRBD1. The CDR3 loop spans 15 amino acids. The germline CDR1 and CDR2 sequences are MNHNY and SVGAGI (reference sequence). With 6 bases clipped from V and 2 bases from J, the junction kept 3 bases outside the gene matches. The CDR3 coding sequence is TGTGCCAGCAGGGGGACAGGGGGGGGCAATCAGCCCCAGCATTTT. Protein sequence: CASRGTGGGNQPQHF.

The V call is TRBV19, the J call TRBJ1-5; a possible D gene is TRBD1 (6 bases). CDR3 length: 15 residues. Trimming cost V 5 bases and J 5 bases, with 16 bases left between them. CDR1 LNHDA and CDR2 SQIVND come from the germline V gene (reference sequence). The CDR3 protein is CASSVSRGRDQPQHF. For the CDR3, the DNA is TGTGCCAGTAGTGTCTCCCGGGGGCGAGATCAGCCCCAGCATTTT.

This clone has just one count. The chain combines TRBV6-1 with TRBJ1-6, with D maybe TRBD1 (5 bases). V shed 8 bases and J shed 0 bases, with 11 bases lying between them. In germline, CDR1 is MNHNS, CDR2 SASEGT. The CDR3 is made up of 15 amino acids. CDR3 amino acids: CASVQESSYNSPLHF. CDR3 nucleotides: TGTGCCAGCGTACAGGAGAGCTCCTATAATTCACCCCTCCACTTT.

The rearrangement joins TRBV28 to TRBJ2-7, with D hard to call. Germline V gene sequence: CDR1 MDHEN, CDR2 SYDVKM. Between the trimmed V and J ends, which lost 5 bases and 0 bases, there was a span of 2 bases. The CDR3 is 11 residues long. The chain's CDR3 is CASSSSYEQYF. In DNA, the CDR3 is TGTGCCAGCAGTAGCTCCTACGAGCAGTACTTC.

The rearrangement links TRBV7-2 to TRBJ2-7; 7 bases fit TRBD1. Germline-derived CDR1 and CDR2 are SGHTA and FQGNSA. The CDR3 consists of 15 residues. V gave up 2 bases and J gave up 3 bases; unmatched junction bases: 7. The chain's CDR3 is CASSLRPGGFYEQYF. For the CDR3, the DNA is TGTGCCAGCAGCTTAAGGCCAGGGGGATTCTACGAGCAGTACTTC. Full variable domain (rest looked up from reference TRBV7-2 and TRBJ2-7): GAGVSQSPSNKVTEKGKDVELRCDPISGHTALYWYRQSLGQGLEFLIYFQGNSAPDKSGLPSDRFSAERTGGSVSTLTIQRTQQEDSAVYLCASSLRPGGFYEQYFGPGTRLTVT.

The chain has TRBV27 and TRBJ2-5; no reliable D call. CDR1 and CDR2 (germline): MNHEY, SMNVEV (reference sequence). Trimming stripped 2 bases from V and 2 bases from J, with 3 bases between. The CDR3 is made up of 12 amino acids. CDR3 sequence: CASSLKQETQYF. The CDR3 bases are TGTGCCAGCAGTTTAAAACAAGAGACCCAGTACTTC.

This clone was seen a handful of times. This chain joins TRBV9 and TRBJ2-7, with 9 bases aligning to TRBD2. The CDR3 runs 17 residues. CDR1 is SGDLS and CDR2 is YYNGEE in the germline V gene. Trimming cost V 4 bases and J 3 bases; bases outside gene matches: 14. The CDR3 reads CASSPHDLSGSGYEQYF. The CDR3 DNA reads as TGTGCCAGCAGCCCTCACGACCTTAGCGGGAGTGGCTACGAGCAGTACTTC.

J is TRBJ1-5 and V is TRBV30; tentative D call: TRBD1 (6 bases). V was cut by 2 bases and J by 7 bases, with 12 bases left in between. Germline assignment: CDR1 GTSNPN and CDR2 SVGIG (reference sequence). This CDR3 contains 13 residues. DNA of the CDR3: TGTGCCTGGAGTACGGGGGCGACCCAGCCCCAGCATTTT. Translating gives CAWSTGATQPQHF.

CDR3 sequence reads: CATKTGTDTQYF. The CDR3 DNA follows: TGTGCCACCAAGACGGGCACAGATACGCAGTATTTT. The V call is TRBV6-5, the J call TRBJ2-3, with D unresolved. The V gene's germline CDR1 is MNHEY and CDR2 SVGAGI. The CDR3 contains 12 residues. The V end lost 10 bases, the J end lost 1 base, and 9 bases lay between the germline ends.

The chain employs TRBV2 and TRBJ2-7, with D perhaps matching TRBD1 or TRBD2 (6 bases each). The CDR3 runs 13 residues. The V end was cut by 6 bases, the J end by 3 bases, with 12 bases between. The germline V gene encodes CDR1 SNHLY and CDR2 FYNNEI. The CDR3 sequence is CASRRGDNYEQYF. For the CDR3, the DNA is TGTGCCAGCAGGCGCGGGGACAACTACGAGCAGTACTTC.

This clone was found a few times. The J gene is TRBJ2-1, the V gene TRBV7-2, with TRBD2 matching over 13 bases. Germline V gene lookup returns CDR1 SGHTA and CDR2 FQGNSA. V was clipped by 4 bases and J by 6 bases; unmatched bases: 3. The CDR3 runs 15 residues. In nucleotides, the CDR3 is TGTGCCAGCAGCTCACTAGCGGGAGGGCCCAATGAGCAGTTCTTC. Residues: CASSSLAGGPNEQFF.

The sample holds a few counts of this clone. The rearrangement links TRBV6-1 to TRBJ2-3; D possibly corresponds to TRBD2 (6 bases). The CDR3 has 14 amino acids. V was pared by 9 bases and J by 0 bases, with 13 bases between. Per germline, CDR1 MNHNS and CDR2 SASEGT. CDR3 residues: CASESGTSTDTQYF. CDR3 nucleotide sequence: TGTGCCAGTGAGTCCGGGACTAGCACAGATACGCAGTATTTT.

The V and J genes are TRBV19 and TRBJ2-3; 13 nucleotides match TRBD2. Germline assignment: CDR1 LNHDA and CDR2 SQIVND (reference sequence). Germline trimming cut 5 bases from V and 3 bases from J; bases unmatched to any gene: 5. CDR3 length: 16 residues. CDR3 DNA: TGTGCCAGTAGTTCGCCGGGACTAGCGGGGACAGATACGCAGTATTTT. This codes for CASSSPGLAGTDTQYF.

The chain links TRBV6-6 to TRBJ1-1; TRBD1 aligns across 8 bases. CDR3 size: 15 residues. The V gene end was trimmed by 6 bases and the J gene end by 3 bases; junction bases not matched to a gene: 9. Looked up from germline, CDR1 is MNHNY and CDR2 is SVGAGI (reference sequence). The chain's CDR3 is CASRRGQGLDTEAFF. CDR3 DNA: TGTGCCAGCAGACGCGGACAGGGCCTGGACACTGAAGCTTTCTTT.

The J gene is TRBJ1-5, the V gene TRBV6-1; D unresolved. The V and J ends lost 7 bases and 0 bases respectively, with 13 bases between them. Germline values: CDR1 MNHNS, CDR2 SASEGT. CDR3 length equals 15 residues. The CDR3 loop is CASKYQSYSNQPQHF. CDR3 nucleotides: TGTGCCAGCAAATACCAGAGTTATAGCAATCAGCCCCAGCATTTT.

The V gene is TRBV7-7, the J gene TRBJ2-1; D not resolved. From germline, CDR1 is SSHAT and CDR2 FNYEAQ (reference sequence). The V end lost 2 bases, the J end lost 14 bases, and 25 bases lay between the germline ends. This CDR3 region has 16 residues. The CDR3 loop reads CASSLYALGYLAVKFF. The CDR3 nucleotides read TGTGCCAGCAGCTTATATGCGCTGGGGTATCTGGCCGTAAAGTTCTTC.

The rearrangement links TRBV2 to TRBJ1-2; D gene unclear. V lost 5 bases and J lost 8, with 12 bases in between. The germline gives CDR1 SNHLY, CDR2 FYNNEI. CDR3 length equals 12 residues. The CDR3 spells CASSSDIGGYTF. CDR3 sequence (DNA): TGTGCCAGCAGTTCAGACATCGGAGGCTACACCTTC.

The chain combines TRBV9 with TRBJ2-1; 9 bases agree with TRBD2. This CDR3 comprises 16 residues. Losses at the gene ends were 4 bases for V and 7 bases for J; bases not matched to a gene: 12. Germline V gene data show CDR1 as SGDLS and CDR2 as YYNGEE. The chain's CDR3 is CASSTQPGLALNEQFF. The DNA for the CDR3 is TGTGCCAGCAGCACTCAACCGGGACTAGCTTTGAATGAGCAGTTCTTC.

The chain joins TRBV5-1 to TRBJ1-5; D not resolved. The CDR3 totals 16 residues. CDR1 and CDR2 (germline): SGHRS, YFSETQ. The V and J ends lost 0 bases and 1 base respectively, with 11 bases between them. The CDR3 sequence is CASSLAPGASNQPQHF. The CDR3 DNA reads as TGCGCCAGCAGCTTGGCTCCGGGAGCGAGCAATCAGCCCCAGCATTTT.

This clone was observed a handful of times. The gene calls are TRBV29-1 and TRBJ1-1, with unresolved D. Between the trimmed V and J ends, which lost 4 bases and 8 bases, there was a span of 11 bases. In germline, CDR1 is SQVTM, CDR2 ANQGSEA. This CDR3 comprises 11 residues. The CDR3 protein is CSVVFQVEAFF. The CDR3 DNA follows: TGCAGCGTTGTATTTCAGGTAGAAGCTTTCTTT. Together with reference TRBV29-1 and TRBJ1-1, the CDR3 gives the full variable domain: SAVISQKPSRDICQRGTSLTIQCQVDSQVTMMFWYRQQPGQSLTLIATANQGSEATYESGFVIDKFPISRPNLTFSTLTVSNMSPEDSSIYLCSVVFQVEAFFGQGTRLTVV.